This T cell receptor beta chain emerged from a study of regulatory T cells in long-lasting Graves disease. The study's findings and limits: Lower TCR diversity was seen in persistent Graves' patients than in newly diagnosed ones. With persistent disease, TRBV28, TRBJ1-2 and TRBJ2-5 were the favored segments.

Building of the TCR beta libraries involved iRepertoire HTBI primers and Arm-PCR of CDR3 regions. TCRdb recomputed calls from the multiplex PCR reads with MiXCR, one row per CDR3 protein. The sample carries 560,000 or so distinct CDR3 sequences, 15% to 20% recorded once. The length of the CDR3 is 14 residues. CDR1 and CDR2 from the germline V gene are DFQATT and SNEGSKA (reference sequence). The V and J ends lost 3 bases and 6 bases respectively, with 15 bases between them. This clonotype was observed a handful of times. The antigen remains undetermined. The time point was: newly diagnosed GD, antithyroid drugs for less than 3 months. PBMC RNA was the source of the TCR library. These data were also filed under a second study, of T cells in Graves' hyperthyroidism and ophthalmopathy.

The material sequenced was peripheral blood mononuclear cells (PBMCs), taken at new diagnosis, from a patient treated with antithyroid drugs. V and J are TRBV20-1 and TRBJ2-1; D is ambiguous. This receptor was obtained from a man aged 18 to 30 with Graves disease. The CDR3 region has the DNA TGCAGTGCTAGTAACGTTGCCTCGGCCAATGAGCAGTTCTTC. As protein: CSASNVASANEQFF.